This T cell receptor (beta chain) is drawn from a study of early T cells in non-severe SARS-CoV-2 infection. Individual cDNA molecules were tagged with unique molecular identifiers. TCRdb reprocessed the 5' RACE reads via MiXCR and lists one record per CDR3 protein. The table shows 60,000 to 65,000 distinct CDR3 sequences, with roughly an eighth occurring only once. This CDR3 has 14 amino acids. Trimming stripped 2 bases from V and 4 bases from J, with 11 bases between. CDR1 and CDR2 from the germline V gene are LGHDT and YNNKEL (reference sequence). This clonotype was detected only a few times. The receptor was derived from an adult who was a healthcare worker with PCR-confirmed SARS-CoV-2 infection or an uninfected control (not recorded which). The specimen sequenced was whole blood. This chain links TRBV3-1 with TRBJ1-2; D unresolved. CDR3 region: CASSQLLLSYGYTF. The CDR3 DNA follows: TGTGCCAGCAGCCAATTACTTTTAAGCTATGGCTACACCTTC.